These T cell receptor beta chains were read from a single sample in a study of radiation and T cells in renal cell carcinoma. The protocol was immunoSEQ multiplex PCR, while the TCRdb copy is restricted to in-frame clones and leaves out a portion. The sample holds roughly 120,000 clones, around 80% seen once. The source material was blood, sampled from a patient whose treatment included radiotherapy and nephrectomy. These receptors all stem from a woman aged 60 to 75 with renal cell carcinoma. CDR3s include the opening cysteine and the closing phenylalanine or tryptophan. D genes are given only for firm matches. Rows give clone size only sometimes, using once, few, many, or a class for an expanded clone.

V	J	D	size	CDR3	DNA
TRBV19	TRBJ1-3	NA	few	CASHRWTPGAPFSGNTIYF	TGTGCCAGTCACCGATGGACTCCAGGGGCCCCTTTCTCTGGAAACACCATATATTTT
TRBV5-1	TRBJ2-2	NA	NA	CASSTRTENTGELFF	TGCGCCAGCAGCACCCGGACGGAAAACACCGGGGAGCTGTTTTTT
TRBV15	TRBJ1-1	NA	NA	CATQLTGSNTEAFF	TGTGCCACCCAATTGACAGGAAGTAACACTGAAGCTTTCTTT
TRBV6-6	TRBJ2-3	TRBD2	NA	CASSYPTSGTDTQYF	TGTGCCAGCAGTTACCCGACTAGCGGCACAGATACGCAGTATTTT
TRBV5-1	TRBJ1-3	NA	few	CASSGREGNGNTIYF	TGCGCCAGCAGCGGGCGGGAGGGGAACGGAAACACCATATATTTT
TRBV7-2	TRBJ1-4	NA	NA	CASSPRIGRDEKLFF	TGTGCCAGCAGCCCAAGGATTGGGAGGGATGAAAAACTGTTTTTT
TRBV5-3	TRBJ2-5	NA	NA	CARSVKRQGEKETQYF	TGTGCCAGAAGCGTAAAAAGGCAGGGAGAAAAAGAGACCCAGTACTTC
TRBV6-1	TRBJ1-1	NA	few	CASSEYAGNTEAFF	TGTGCCAGCAGTGAATATGCAGGGAACACTGAAGCTTTCTTT
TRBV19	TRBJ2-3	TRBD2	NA	CASSIVRAGGLTDTQYF	TGTGCCAGTAGTATAGTCCGGGCGGGGGGCCTCACAGATACGCAGTATTTT
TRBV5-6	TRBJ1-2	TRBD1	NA	CASSFYRDSLNYGYTF	TGTGCCAGCAGCTTCTACCGGGACAGTTTGAACTATGGCTACACCTTC
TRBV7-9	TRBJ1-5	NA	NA	CASSAQAISNQPQHF	TGTGCCAGCAGCGCACAGGCGATTAGCAATCAGCCCCAGCATTTT
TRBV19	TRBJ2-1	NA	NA	CASRPGLNEQFF	TGTGCCAGTAGGCCAGGACTTAATGAGCAGTTCTTC
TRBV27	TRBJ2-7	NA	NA	CASSPGPSSYEQYF	TGTGCCAGCAGTCCGGGACCGAGCTCCTACGAGCAGTACTTC
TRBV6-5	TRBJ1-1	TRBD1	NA	CASSYSGTGGTEAFF	TGTGCCAGCAGTTACTCCGGGACAGGGGGCACTGAAGCTTTCTTT
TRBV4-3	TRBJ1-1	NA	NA	CASSWGGSEAFF	TGCGCCAGCAGCTGGGGAGGGTCTGAAGCTTTCTTT
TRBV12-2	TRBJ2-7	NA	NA	CASRRLGQADYEQYF	TGTGCAAGTCGCCGCCTCGGACAGGCGGACTACGAGCAGTACTTC
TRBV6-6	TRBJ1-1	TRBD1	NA	CATLGQDTEAFF	TGTGCCACCCTCGGACAGGACACTGAAGCTTTCTTT
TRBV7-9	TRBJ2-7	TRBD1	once	CASSLVTGDEQYF	TGTGCCAGCAGCTTGGTTACAGGGGACGAGCAGTACTTC
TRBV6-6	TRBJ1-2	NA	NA	CASSYSKGGPDGYTF	TGTGCCAGCAGTTACTCGAAGGGGGGGCCGGACGGCTACACCTTC
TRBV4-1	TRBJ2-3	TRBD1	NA	CASSQGTGSTDTQYF	TGCGCCAGCAGCCAAGGGACAGGGTCGACAGATACGCAGTATTTT
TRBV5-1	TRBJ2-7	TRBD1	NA	CASSGTGGVTYEQYF	TGCGCCAGCAGTGGGACAGGGGGCGTAACCTACGAGCAGTACTTC
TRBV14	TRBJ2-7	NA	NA	CASSPGFYEQYF	TGTGCCAGCAGCCCAGGGTTCTACGAGCAGTACTTC
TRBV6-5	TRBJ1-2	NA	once	CASSYSGTSGYTF	TGTGCCAGCAGTTACTCAGGGACAAGTGGCTACACCTTC
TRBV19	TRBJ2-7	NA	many	CASSIKGGRYEQYF	TGTGCCAGTAGTATTAAGGGGGGACGCTACGAGCAGTACTTC
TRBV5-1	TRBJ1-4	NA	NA	CASSLGVATNEKLFF	TGCGCCAGCAGCTTGGGAGTTGCAACTAATGAAAAACTGTTTTTT
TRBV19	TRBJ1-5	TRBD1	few	CASSIQTGQGYQPQHF	TGTGCCAGTAGTATTCAGACGGGACAGGGATATCAGCCCCAGCATTTT
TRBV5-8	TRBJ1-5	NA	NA	CASSFLGATQPQHF	TGTGCCAGCAGCTTTTTAGGGGCCACTCAGCCCCAGCATTTT
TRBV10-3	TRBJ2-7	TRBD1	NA	CASGRDRGLNEQYF	TGTGCCTCTGGAAGGGACAGGGGGCTTAACGAGCAGTACTTC
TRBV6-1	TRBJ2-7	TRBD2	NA	CASSEAYTSGRAYEQYF	TGTGCCAGCAGTGAAGCGTACACTAGCGGGAGGGCCTACGAGCAGTACTTC